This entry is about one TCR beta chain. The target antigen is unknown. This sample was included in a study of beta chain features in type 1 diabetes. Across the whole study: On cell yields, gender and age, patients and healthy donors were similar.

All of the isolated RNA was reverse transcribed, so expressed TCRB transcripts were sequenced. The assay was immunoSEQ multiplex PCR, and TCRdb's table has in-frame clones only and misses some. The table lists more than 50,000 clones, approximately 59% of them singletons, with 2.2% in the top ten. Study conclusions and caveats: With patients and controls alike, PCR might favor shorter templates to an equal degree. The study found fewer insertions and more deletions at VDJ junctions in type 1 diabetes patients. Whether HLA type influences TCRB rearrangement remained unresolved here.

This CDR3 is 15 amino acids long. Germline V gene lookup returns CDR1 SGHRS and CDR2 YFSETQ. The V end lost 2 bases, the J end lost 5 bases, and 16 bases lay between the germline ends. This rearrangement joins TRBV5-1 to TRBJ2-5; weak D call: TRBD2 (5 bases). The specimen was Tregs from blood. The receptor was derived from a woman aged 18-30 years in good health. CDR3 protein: CASSLTRRTGETQYF. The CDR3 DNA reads TGCGCCAGCAGCTTAACCAGACGCACGGGGGAGACCCAGTACTTC.